The 27 T cell receptor beta chains given below trace back to one sample, sequenced in a study of T-cell memory formation after mild COVID-19. MiXCR, run by TCRdb on the 5' RACE reads, gives a single entry per CDR3 protein. The table has under 250,000 distinct CDR3 sequences, about 10% seen once. Sample: PBMCs or a T cell subset sorted from them (not recorded which). These receptors all stem from a man aged 18 to 29 who had mild COVID-19 (a few samples of this study predate the infection). Cell type and time point are not known.

This clonotype was seen only a few times. CDR3 amino acids: CASSPDRGLNTEAFF. In DNA form, the CDR3 reads TGCGCCAGCAGCCCGGACAGGGGGCTGAACACTGAAGCTTTCTTT. V and J are TRBV5-1 and TRBJ1-1; 11 bases line up with TRBD1. CDR1 is SGHRS and CDR2 is YFSETQ in the germline V gene. CDR3 length: 15 amino acids. V gave up 4 bases and J gave up 0 bases; unmatched junction bases: 2.

This clonotype appeared a few times. The chain has TRBV6-5 and TRBJ2-3, with 7 bases fitting TRBD2. Germline V CDR1 and CDR2: MNHEY, SVGAGI. The V gene end was trimmed by 7 bases and the J gene end by 1 base; junction bases not matched to a gene: 5. The CDR3 totals 14 residues. The CDR3 is CASTYRGGTDTQYF. CDR3 in DNA: TGTGCCAGCACCTATCGGGGGGGCACAGATACGCAGTATTTT.

The rearrangement uses TRBV5-1 and TRBJ2-1, with 12 nucleotides matching TRBD1. This CDR3 has 14 residues. V shed 5 bases and J 8 bases; nucleotides not matched to a gene: 5. Germline V gene sequence: CDR1 SGHRS, CDR2 YFSETQ. The CDR3 DNA is TGCGCCAGCAGGACCGGGACAGGGGGCGATGAGCAGTTCTTC. This codes for CASRTGTGGDEQFF.

In its sample, this clonotype was seen many times. CDR3 coding DNA: TGTGCCACCCGACAGGGAGACGAGCAGTACGTC. Residues: CATRQGDEQYV. This chain joins TRBV6-2 or TRBV6-3 and TRBJ2-7; 7 bases are shared with TRBD1. The CDR3 covers 11 residues. Per the germline V gene, CDR1 is MNHEY and CDR2 is SVGEGT. Trimming removed 10 bases from V and 5 bases from J; junction bases left unmatched: 5.

The chain carries TRBV4-3 and TRBJ2-5, with 9 bases lining up with TRBD2. This CDR3 has 16 amino acids. Germline V gives CDR1 LGHNA, CDR2 YSLEER. The V gene end was trimmed by 0 bases and the J gene end by 1 base; junction bases not matched to a gene: 3. The CDR3 sequence is CASSQERSGGQETQYF. CDR3 in DNA: TGCGCCAGCAGCCAAGAACGTAGCGGGGGCCAAGAGACCCAGTACTTC.

The rearrangement uses TRBV30 and TRBJ1-2, with D unclear. The CDR3 is made up of 13 amino acids. V was cut by 5 bases and J by 8 bases, with 18 bases left in between. Germline lookup yields CDR1 GTSNPN and CDR2 SVGIG (reference sequence). CDR3 in DNA: TGTGCCTGGTCACCACGGACCTTGAGGGGCTACACCTTC. It codes for CAWSPRTLRGYTF.

This clonotype was observed many times. The chain uses TRBV7-9 and TRBJ2-5; D remains unclear. The ends were cut back, 5 bases at V and 3 bases at J, with 19 bases in the middle. This CDR3 spans 16 amino acids. Germline CDR1 and CDR2: SEHNR and FQNEAQ (reference sequence). The chain's CDR3 is CASSKYRVPPEETQYF. CDR3 coding DNA: TGTGCCAGCAGCAAATACCGGGTCCCGCCTGAAGAGACCCAGTACTTC.

There are a few counts of this clonotype. The chain combines TRBV18 with TRBJ2-2, with 8 bases lining up with TRBD1. CDR3 length: 16 residues. Germline trimming cut 3 bases from V and 1 base from J; bases unmatched to any gene: 4. CDR1 KGHSH and CDR2 LQKENI come from the germline V gene. The CDR3 DNA follows: TGTGCCAGCTCACCCGCCGGGACAGGGAACACCGGGGAGCTGTTTTTT. Translation gives CASSPAGTGNTGELFF.

This clonotype has only a few counts. The V call is TRBV6-2 or TRBV6-3, the J call TRBJ2-3; D remains ambiguous. The germline CDR1 and CDR2 sequences are MNHEY and SVGEGT. The CDR3 is 11 amino acids. Trimming pared 5 bases from V and 6 bases from J, leaving 6 bases between. The CDR3 coding sequence is TGTGCCAGCAGTGAAAGGGATACGCAGTATTTT. It encodes CASSERDTQYF.

The rearrangement joins TRBV9 to TRBJ2-2, with unresolved D. V lost 4 bases and J lost 6, with 7 bases in between. Germline CDR1 and CDR2: SGDLS and YYNGEE. CDR3 length equals 12 residues. CDR3 sequence (DNA): TGTGCCAGCAGCCCTCGCCCCGGGGAGCTGTTTTTT. Translating gives CASSPRPGELFF.

Only a few counts were recorded for this clonotype. The V call is TRBV5-1, the J call TRBJ2-5; no reliable D call. CDR1 is SGHRS and CDR2 is YFSETQ in the germline V gene. The V gene lost 0 bases and the J gene lost 5 bases, with 11 bases spanning the gap. This CDR3 is built from 14 residues. The CDR3 is CASSLGPESETQYF. Written as DNA, the CDR3 is TGCGCCAGCAGCTTGGGTCCAGAGAGTGAGACCCAGTACTTC.

The gene calls are TRBV27 and TRBJ2-5, with TRBD1 matching over 8 bases. Germline CDR1 MNHEY, CDR2 SMNVEV (reference sequence). This CDR3 has 15 amino acids. Trimming at V came to 0 bases and at J to 5 bases, leaving 5 bases not matched to a gene. Here the CDR3 reads CASSLSGQGGETQYF. CDR3 coding DNA: TGTGCCAGCAGTTTATCCGGACAGGGTGGGGAGACCCAGTACTTC.

The chain combines TRBV6-6 with TRBJ1-2, with D perhaps TRBD1 (5 bases). In germline, CDR1 is MNHNY, CDR2 SVGAGI (reference sequence). The CDR3 is 14 amino acids. Trimming shortened V by 6 bases and J by 4 bases, and 15 bases separated the two germline ends. The DNA for the CDR3 is TGTGCCAGCAGCTACAGGCTGCAGGGCTATGGCTACACCTTC. Its translation is CASSYRLQGYGYTF.

V gene TRBV6-6 combines with J gene TRBJ2-7; TRBD1 matches 7 bases. Germline-derived CDR1 and CDR2 are MNHNY and SVGAGI (reference sequence). CDR3 length: 12 amino acids. V lost 9 bases, J lost 0 bases, and 2 bases stayed unmatched. Here the CDR3 reads CASTGDSYEQYF. Here the CDR3 DNA reads TGTGCCAGTACAGGGGACTCCTACGAGCAGTACTTC.

As DNA, the CDR3 is TGTGCCAGCAGTGGGACAGGGGCTGGGGAGACCCAGTACTTC. The encoded protein is CASSGTGAGETQYF. This chain links TRBV9 with TRBJ2-5, with 10 bases aligning to TRBD1. The CDR3 length is 14 residues. The germline V gene has CDR1 SGDLS and CDR2 YYNGEE. V was pared by 5 bases and J by 5 bases, with 6 bases of the junction left unmatched.

V usage is TRBV7-2 and J usage is TRBJ1-1; D unclear. This CDR3 has 14 amino acids. Looked up from germline, CDR1 is SGHTA and CDR2 is FQGNSA. V lost 11 bases and J lost 3, with 19 bases in between. CDR3: CAGQLRAWDTEAFF. The CDR3 DNA reads as TGTGCCGGCCAACTCCGGGCATGGGACACTGAAGCTTTCTTT. Using reference TRBV7-2 and TRBJ1-1 for the parts outside the CDR3, the full variable domain is GAGVSQSPSNKVTEKGKDVELRCDPISGHTALYWYRQSLGQGLEFLIYFQGNSAPDKSGLPSDRFSAERTGGSVSTLTIQRTQQEDSAVYLCAGQLRAWDTEAFFGQGTRLTVV.

CDR3 in amino acids: CASLDRVSDTQYF. For the CDR3, the DNA is TGTGCCAGCCTCGATCGGGTGTCAGATACGCAGTATTTT. The chain joins TRBV18 to TRBJ2-3; the D is unclear. V lost 8 bases to trimming and J lost 4 bases, with 13 bases between them. The CDR3 extends over 13 amino acids. CDR1 KGHSH and CDR2 LQKENI come from the germline V gene. The full variable domain, in which reference TRBV18 and TRBJ2-3 provide the parts outside the CDR3, is NAGVMQNPRHLVRRRGQEARLRCSPMKGHSHVYWYRQLPEEGLKFMVYLQKENIIDESGMPKERFSAEFPKEGPSILRIQQVVRGDSAAYFCASLDRVSDTQYFGPGTRLTVL.

This clonotype was seen more than once but under ten times. The V gene is TRBV20-1, the J gene TRBJ1-1, with D maybe TRBD1 (5 bases). The CDR3 covers 13 residues. The germline V gene has CDR1 DFQATT and CDR2 SNEGSKA (reference sequence). The CDR3: CSGNGQGNTEAFF. CDR3 nucleotides: TGCAGCGGCAACGGACAAGGGAACACTGAAGCTTTCTTT.

This clonotype was seen a few times. The chain is built from TRBV11-2 and TRBJ2-3, with 9 bases identical to TRBD2. J gave up 0 bases and V 4 bases, and 11 bases lay outside the gene matches. The CDR3 length is 18 residues. The germline V gene has CDR1 SGHAT and CDR2 FQNNGV. The CDR3 region has the DNA TGTGCCAGCAGCTCTCAAGCGGGGGGCTGGAAGAGCACAGATACGCAGTATTTT. Translation: CASSSQAGGWKSTDTQYF. The variable domain in full, completed from reference TRBV11-2 and TRBJ2-3, reads EAGVAQSPRYKIIEKRQSVAFWCNPISGHATLYWYQQILGQGPKLLIQFQNNGVVDDSQLPKDRFSAERLKGVDSTLKIQPAKLEDSAVYLCASSSQAGGWKSTDTQYFGPGTRLTVL.

Many counts were recorded for this clonotype. The V call is TRBV20-1, the J call TRBJ2-2; no clear D gene. Germline CDR1 DFQATT, CDR2 SNEGSKA (reference sequence). The length of the CDR3 is 12 residues. Trimming removed 6 bases at V and 5 bases at J, with 10 bases between. The CDR3 sequence: CSAPEVTGELFF. The CDR3 DNA reads TGCAGTGCCCCGGAAGTAACCGGGGAGCTGTTTTTT.

This clonotype has only a few counts. The V and J genes are TRBV20-1 and TRBJ2-1, with 9 nucleotides matching TRBD1. The V segment lost 1 base and the J segment 4 bases; nucleotides outside the gene matches: 8. This CDR3 has 16 residues. Germline values: CDR1 DFQATT, CDR2 SNEGSKA (reference sequence). The CDR3 region is CSARGTGDTTYNEQFF. CDR3 DNA sequence: TGCAGTGCTAGAGGGACAGGGGATACGACTTACAATGAGCAGTTCTTC.

The chain joins TRBV5-1 to TRBJ2-1, with D uncertain. Germline CDR1 is SGHRS and CDR2 is YFSETQ. The CDR3 runs to 14 residues. Trimming removed 3 bases at V and 8 bases at J, with 15 bases between. CDR3 sequence: CASSSLVVDDEQFF. DNA for the CDR3: TGCGCCAGCAGCTCCCTGGTCGTCGATGATGAGCAGTTCTTC.

In DNA form, the CDR3 reads TGTGCCAGCAGCTTGAATAACAGGGAGCAGTACGTC. Its translation is CASSLNNREQYV. The chain is built from TRBV5-4 and TRBJ2-7; maybe TRBD1 (5 bases). Germline assignment: CDR1 SGHNT and CDR2 YYREEE (reference sequence). CDR3 length: 12 amino acids. V was shortened by 1 base and J by 7 bases, with 9 bases between the two germline ends.

The CDR3 DNA reads as TGTGCCAGCACCCAGGGGTTCGGCTATGGCTACACCTTC. Its translation is CASTQGFGYGYTF. V is TRBV14 and J is TRBJ1-2; possible D gene TRBD1, 6 bases. This CDR3 is 13 amino acids long. From germline, CDR1 is SGHDN and CDR2 FVKESK. V lost 7 bases and J lost 4, with 13 bases in between.

This clonotype has more than one count but fewer than ten. The rearrangement joins TRBV5-1 to TRBJ2-1; 7 bases line up with TRBD1. After removal of 4 bases from V and 0 bases from J, the junction contained 10 bases not matched to a gene. This CDR3 is 17 amino acids long. The germline V gene has CDR1 SGHRS and CDR2 YFSETQ. The CDR3 coding sequence is TGCGCCAGCAGCGCCAGACAGGGAACCCCCTCCTACAATGAGCAGTTCTTC. It specifies CASSARQGTPSYNEQFF.

This clonotype appeared a few times. The rearrangement joins TRBV7-2 to TRBJ2-3; TRBD2 might be the D (7 bases). The CDR3 is made up of 14 amino acids. The V end lost 6 bases, the J end lost 5 bases, and 15 bases lay between the germline ends. Germline V gives CDR1 SGHTA, CDR2 FQGNSA. CDR3 DNA: TGTGCCAGCAGTTTCCAAGGGGGGGGAGATACGCAGTATTTT. Translating gives CASSFQGGGDTQYF.

The chain is built from TRBV7-2 and TRBJ1-4; D may be TRBD1 (5 bases). Germline V CDR1 and CDR2: SGHTA, FQGNSA. Deletions cut 6 bases from V and 5 bases from J, with 13 bases between. The CDR3 covers 14 residues. CDR3 region: CASRFSGGNEKLFF. The CDR3 DNA reads as TGTGCCAGCAGATTCTCGGGGGGAAATGAAAAACTGTTTTTT.